Each of the 23 T cell receptor beta chains below was sequenced from the same sample in a study of blood T cells in healthy people across ages. Primed by a sample-barcoded 5' primer and a J-beta primer mix, a second PCR proceeded for 7 to 11 cycles. From the 5' RACE reads, TCRdb called clonotypes with MiXCR, one entry per CDR3 protein. The table has 650,000 to 800,000 distinct CDR3 sequences, approximately 52% seen once. Input material: blood. The source of these receptors is a woman older than 75 in good health.

The chain is built from TRBV6-6 and TRBJ1-5, with D perhaps TRBD1 (5 bases). With 11 bases removed from V and 5 bases from J, the gap between germline ends came to 19 bases. The CDR3 totals 14 residues. Germline lookup yields CDR1 MNHNY and CDR2 SVGAGI (reference sequence). The CDR3 region is CAGSLMSQDQPQHF. CDR3 bases: TGTGCCGGCTCCCTCATGTCACAGGATCAGCCCCAGCATTTT.

The chain employs TRBV6-2 or TRBV6-3 and TRBJ2-7, with 8 bases lining up with TRBD1. V shed 2 bases and J 6 bases; nucleotides not matched to a gene: 9. Per the germline V gene, CDR1 is MNHEY and CDR2 is SVGEGT. The CDR3 extends over 15 amino acids. The CDR3 nucleotides are TGTGCCAGCAGTTACCTACGGACAGGGTATTCCGAGCAGTACTTC. As protein: CASSYLRTGYSEQYF.

This clonotype has ten or more counts. The chain uses TRBV3-1 and TRBJ2-6; D is unclear. CDR1 LGHDT and CDR2 YNNKEL come from the germline V gene (reference sequence). V was trimmed by 4 bases and J by 0 bases, leaving 16 bases between them. The CDR3 contains 18 residues. The CDR3 here is CASSLHLRARSGANVLTF. The CDR3 DNA follows: TGTGCCAGCAGCCTTCATTTACGTGCTCGCTCTGGGGCCAACGTCCTGACTTTC.

The rearrangement joins TRBV18 to TRBJ2-1; TRBD2 agrees at 10 bases. The CDR3 is 15 amino acids. Germline-derived CDR1 and CDR2 are KGHSH and LQKENI. J lost 5 bases, V lost 3 bases, and 4 bases had no gene match. Here the CDR3 reads CASSPSGGHNNEQFF. DNA of the CDR3: TGTGCCAGCTCACCTAGCGGGGGGCACAACAATGAGCAGTTCTTC.

In its sample, this clonotype was seen a few times. The genes are TRBV15 and TRBJ1-4; D perhaps matches TRBD1 (6 bases). V was shortened by 1 base and J by 8 bases, with 14 bases between the two germline ends. Germline CDR1 and CDR2: LNHNV and YYDKDF (reference sequence). The CDR3 extends over 15 amino acids. As DNA, the CDR3 is TGTGCCACCAGCAGAGTTCAGGAGGGGGGGGAAAAACTGTTTTTT. This codes for CATSRVQEGGEKLFF.

The chain recombines TRBV13 with TRBJ2-5; the D gene is possibly TRBD2 (7 bases). The better agreement between TRBJ2-7 and the DNA end casts doubt on the J call. Looked up from germline, CDR1 is PRHDT and CDR2 is FYEKMQ (reference sequence). The CDR3 has 15 residues. The CDR3 loop is CASSPRAGAAHEQYF. DNA of the CDR3: TGTGCCAGCAGCCCCCGGGCGGGGGCTGCCCACGAGCAGTACTTC.

The rearrangement uses TRBV24-1 and TRBJ2-3; D may match TRBD1 or TRBD2 (5 bases each). The CDR3 runs 12 residues. The V end was cut by 7 bases, the J end by 6 bases, with 10 bases between. Germline V lookup: CDR1 KGHDR, CDR2 SFDVKD. CDR3 sequence: CATSSWGDTQYF. The DNA of the CDR3 is TGTGCCACCAGCTCATGGGGGGATACGCAGTATTTT.

The V gene is TRBV12-5, the J gene TRBJ2-5; tentative D call: TRBD1 (7 bases). The J call may be in error: the DNA end matches TRBJ2-7 better. Germline-derived CDR1 and CDR2 are LGHNT and FRNRAP. The CDR3 consists of 19 residues. This CDR3 is CASGLDTDQGDFPPGEQYF. The CDR3 DNA reads as TGTGCTAGTGGTTTGGACACGGATCAGGGGGACTTCCCTCCGGGCGAGCAGTACTTC.

This clonotype was counted only a few times. The V gene is TRBV12-3 or TRBV12-4, the J gene TRBJ1-1, with 11 bases fitting TRBD1. Trimming at V came to 7 bases and at J to 4 bases, leaving 11 bases not matched to a gene. The CDR3 loop spans 16 amino acids. CDR3 region: CASTLQRGTGGTEAFF. CDR3 nucleotides: TGTGCCAGCACCCTCCAAAGGGGGACAGGGGGCACTGAAGCTTTCTTT.

This clonotype was recorded many times. The rearrangement joins TRBV27 to TRBJ1-4, with a tentative D call TRBD1 (6 bases). V was trimmed by 1 base and J by 8 bases, leaving 14 bases between them. The length of the CDR3 is 15 residues. CDR1 is MNHEY and CDR2 is SMNVEV in the germline V gene (reference sequence). CDR3 sequence reads: CASSLYEGGKEKLFF. The CDR3 DNA sequence: TGTGCCAGCAGTTTATATGAGGGGGGGAAAGAAAAACTGTTTTTT.

The chain uses TRBV20-1 and TRBJ1-1; the D gene is possibly TRBD1 (5 bases). The germline V and J ends were trimmed by 0 bases and 0 bases, with 14 bases remaining between them. Germline CDR1 reads DFQATT; CDR2 reads SNEGSKA (reference sequence). There are 16 residues in the CDR3. CDR3 DNA: TGCAGTGCTAGAGATGGGGGGGGGGTTATGAACACTGAAGCTTTCTTT. It specifies CSARDGGGVMNTEAFF.

The chain uses TRBV3-1 and TRBJ2-7; 8 nucleotides agree with TRBD1. CDR1 LGHDT and CDR2 YNNKEL come from the germline V gene (reference sequence). The CDR3 loop spans 15 amino acids. The junction had 7 bases not matched to a gene; V was cut back by 1 base and J by 5 bases. DNA of the CDR3: TGTGCCAGCAGCCAAGGGGCGGACAGGGCCCACGAGCAGTACTTC. Its translation is CASSQGADRAHEQYF.

This clonotype was detected only a few times. The chain combines TRBV2 with TRBJ1-5; 7 bases are a match to TRBD1. With 3 bases clipped from V and 5 bases from J, the junction kept 4 bases outside the gene matches. The CDR3 is made up of 14 amino acids. The germline V gene encodes CDR1 SNHLY and CDR2 FYNNEI. The CDR3 loop is CASSDDRVHQPQHF. The CDR3 nucleotides read TGTGCCAGCAGTGACGACAGGGTTCATCAGCCCCAGCATTTT.

The chain couples TRBV7-9 to TRBJ2-3; D is undetermined. V was clipped by 2 bases and J by 2 bases, with 8 bases between them. The CDR3 loop spans 14 amino acids. Per the germline V gene, CDR1 is SEHNR and CDR2 is FQNEAQ (reference sequence). The CDR3 region is CASSLTVYTDTQYF. CDR3 coding DNA: TGTGCCAGCAGCTTAACAGTTTACACAGATACGCAGTATTTT.

The chain recombines TRBV4-1 with TRBJ2-4, with no clear D. Judging by the DNA end, TRBJ2-7 fits better; the J call may be wrong. Germline lookup yields CDR1 MGHRA and CDR2 YSYEKL. This CDR3 has 15 residues. The CDR3 loop is CASSQERDTDYEQYF. The CDR3 nucleotides read TGCGCCAGCAGCCAAGAAAGAGATACGGACTACGAGCAGTACTTC.

A remark on this clonotype: A much larger clone differs by one base, so this may be a read error. The V and J genes are TRBV3-1 and TRBJ2-1, with D hard to call. In germline, CDR1 is LGHDT, CDR2 YNNKEL (reference sequence). The V end lost 0 bases, the J end lost 6 bases, and 15 bases lay between the germline ends. This CDR3 contains 16 residues. The DNA of the CDR3 is TGTGCCAGCAGCCAAGATGTGGGTATACGGAGCAATGAGCAGTTCTTC. Translation: CASSQDVGIRSNEQFF.

Concerning this clonotype: This may be a read error, as it is one base from a much larger clone. J is TRBJ2-1 and V is TRBV7-2, with D uncertain. From germline, CDR1 is SGHTA and CDR2 FQGNSA. This CDR3 region has 13 residues. The CDR3 sequence is CAGSLGLRNEQFF. CDR3 in DNA: TGTGCCGGCAGCTTGGGTCTCCGCAATGAGCAGTTCTTC.

This chain connects TRBV10-3 to TRBJ2-2, with D tentatively TRBD1 or TRBD2 (5 bases each). Trimming cost V 4 bases and J 8 bases, with 17 bases left between them. There are 15 residues in the CDR3. CDR1 and CDR2 from the germline V gene are ENHRY and SYGVKD. CDR3 sequence (DNA): TGTGCCATCAGTGCGGCAGGGTTAATAGCGGGGGAGCTGTTTTTT. Translation gives CAISAAGLIAGELFF.

This clonotype has a count of ten or more. The V and J genes are TRBV9 and TRBJ2-3, with D hard to call. The CDR3 runs to 12 residues. Between the trimmed V and J ends, which lost 3 bases and 3 bases, there was a span of 5 bases. The V gene's germline CDR1 is SGDLS and CDR2 YYNGEE. The DNA for the CDR3 is TGTGCCAGCAGCGCCGATACAGATACGCAGTATTTT. This translates into CASSADTDTQYF. The variable domain in full, completed from reference TRBV9 and TRBJ2-3, reads DSGVTQTPKHLITATGQRVTLRCSPRSGDLSVYWYQQSLDQGLQFLIQYYNGEERAKGNILERFSAQQFPDLHSELNLSSLELGDSALYFCASSADTDTQYFGPGTRLTVL.

This clonotype was recorded only once. A read error is possible here, since a much larger clone lies one base away. The chain recombines TRBV20-1 with TRBJ2-1; 8 nucleotides match TRBD1. This CDR3 comprises 15 residues. Unmatched junction bases numbered 11, after V lost 3 bases and J lost 7 bases. The germline V gene encodes CDR1 DFQATT and CDR2 SNEGSKA (reference sequence). The CDR3 DNA reads as TGCAGTGCTAGTGGTGACAGGGGAATTTATAATGAGCAGTTCTTC. Encoded protein: CSASGDRGIYNEQFF.

The genes are TRBV28 and TRBJ2-4; 7 nucleotides line up with TRBD1. The end of the DNA aligns better with TRBJ2-7, so the J call may be wrong. CDR1 and CDR2 (germline): MDHEN, SYDVKM. The CDR3 loop spans 14 amino acids. The CDR3: CASRTDRVRYEQYF. In nucleotides, the CDR3 is TGTGCCAGCAGGACCGACAGGGTCCGCTACGAGCAGTACTTC.

This chain uses TRBV11-1 with TRBJ2-5; D is perhaps TRBD1 (6 bases). V was shortened by 5 bases and J by 3 bases, with 10 bases between the two germline ends. Germline values: CDR1 SGHAT, CDR2 FQDESV (reference sequence). The CDR3 sequence is 13 residues long. The CDR3 coding sequence is TGTGCCAGCAGCCAGGGGTCTAAAGAGACCCAGTACTTC. This sequence encodes CASSQGSKETQYF.

The sample holds many counts of this clonotype. The chain links TRBV6-2 or TRBV6-3 to TRBJ2-1, with D perhaps matching TRBD1 or TRBD2 (6 bases each). Germline V lookup: CDR1 MNHEY, CDR2 SVGEGT. V dropped 8 bases and J dropped 7 bases, with 15 bases sitting between them. CDR3 length: 13 amino acids. The CDR3 nucleotides read TGTGCCAGCTGTCCTGGGGGGCATAATGAGCAGTTCTTC. Its protein product is CASCPGGHNEQFF.